This T cell receptor beta chain is from a study of blood T cell repertoires in COVID-19. Study at large: Some COVID-19 samples were acute and others convalescent; all came from the United States, Italy and Spain.

Source study methods: Reference gene primer amplification yielded estimated nucleated cell counts. Profiled with immunoSEQ multiplex PCR; TCRdb holds only in-frame clones, not every one. V, J and clone size derive from that table, while D and trimming were established from the DNA sequence. The sample includes approximately 390,000 clones, roughly 90% of them seen just once. CDR1 and CDR2 from the germline V gene are SNHLY and FYNNEI. Trimming at V came to 4 bases and at J to 4 bases, leaving 4 bases not matched to a gene. The CDR3 loop spans 15 amino acids. This TCR was sampled from a man aged 18 to 29 with active or convalescent COVID-19. The chain combines TRBV2 with TRBJ2-2; 9 bases fit TRBD1. Sequencing was carried out using peripheral blood. This chain's CDR3 is CASSGQGGATGELFF. DNA for the CDR3: TGTGCCAGCAGTGGACAGGGGGGGGCCACCGGGGAGCTGTTTTTT.